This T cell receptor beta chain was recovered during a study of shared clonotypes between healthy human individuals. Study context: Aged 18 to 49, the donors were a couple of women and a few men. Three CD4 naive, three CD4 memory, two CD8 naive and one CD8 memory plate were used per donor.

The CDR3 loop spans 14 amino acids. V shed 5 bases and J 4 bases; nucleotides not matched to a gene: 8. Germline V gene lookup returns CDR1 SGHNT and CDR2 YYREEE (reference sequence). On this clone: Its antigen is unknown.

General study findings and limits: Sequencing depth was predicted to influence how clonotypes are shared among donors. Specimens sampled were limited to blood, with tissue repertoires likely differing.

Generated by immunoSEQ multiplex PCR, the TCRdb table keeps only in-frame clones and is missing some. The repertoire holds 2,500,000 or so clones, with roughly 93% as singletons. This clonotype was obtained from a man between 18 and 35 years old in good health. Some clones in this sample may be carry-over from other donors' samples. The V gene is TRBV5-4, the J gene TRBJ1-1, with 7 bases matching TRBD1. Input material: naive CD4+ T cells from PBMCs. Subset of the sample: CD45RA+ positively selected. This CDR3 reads CASSPGTEPTEAFF. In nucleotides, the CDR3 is TGTGCCAGCAGTCCCGGGACAGAACCCACTGAAGCTTTCTTT.